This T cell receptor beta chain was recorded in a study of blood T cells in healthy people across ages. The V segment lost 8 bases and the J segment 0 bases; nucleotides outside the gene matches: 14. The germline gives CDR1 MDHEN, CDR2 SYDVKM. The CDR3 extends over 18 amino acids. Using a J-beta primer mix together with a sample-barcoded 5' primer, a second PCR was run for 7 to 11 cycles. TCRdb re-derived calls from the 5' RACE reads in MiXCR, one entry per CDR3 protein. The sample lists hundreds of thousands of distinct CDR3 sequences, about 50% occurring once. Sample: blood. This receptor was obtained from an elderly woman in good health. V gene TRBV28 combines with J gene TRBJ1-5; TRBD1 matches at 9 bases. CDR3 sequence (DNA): TGTGCCAGCCTACGCCCCGGGACAGGGTTTCGTAGCAATCAGCCCCAGCATTTT. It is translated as CASLRPGTGFRSNQPQHF.